This T cell receptor beta chain was captured by sequencing in a study of chemoradiotherapy in HPV16-positive cancers. Findings and caveats of the study: Better recurrence-free survival went with HPV-responsive T-cell expansion in HPV16-positive patients.

Over chemoradiotherapy, repertoires were sampled more than once. As regards this clone: Its antigen is still unknown.

Germline CDR1 MGHRA, CDR2 YSYEKL. This CDR3 is built from 14 residues. Trimming took off 1 base at V and 10 bases at J, with 16 bases between the two ends. Here immunoSEQ multiplex PCR was the method, and the copy in TCRdb shows in-frame clones only, minus some. The data show about 14,000 clones, about 70% seen once. This TCR derives from a human donor with HPV-associated anogenital cancer. Specimen collection occurred from a patient who underwent chemoradiotherapy. This sequence joins TRBV4-1 and TRBJ1-1; no clear D gene. The CDR3 loop is CASSQGPAGSAAFF. CDR3 in DNA: TGCGCCAGCAGCCAAGGGCCGGCGGGGAGCGCAGCTTTCTTT.